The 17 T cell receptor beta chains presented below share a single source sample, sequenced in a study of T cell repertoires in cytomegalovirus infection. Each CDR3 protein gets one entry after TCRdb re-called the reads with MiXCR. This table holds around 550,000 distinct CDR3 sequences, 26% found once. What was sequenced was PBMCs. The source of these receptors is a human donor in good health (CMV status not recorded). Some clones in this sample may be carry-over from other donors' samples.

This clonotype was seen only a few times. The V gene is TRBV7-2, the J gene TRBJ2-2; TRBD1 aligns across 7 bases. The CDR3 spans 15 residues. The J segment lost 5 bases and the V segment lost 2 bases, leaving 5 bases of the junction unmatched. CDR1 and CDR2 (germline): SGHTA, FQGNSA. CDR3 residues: CASSLRRQGTGELFF. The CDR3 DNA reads TGTGCCAGCAGCTTAAGAAGACAGGGAACCGGGGAGCTGTTTTTT. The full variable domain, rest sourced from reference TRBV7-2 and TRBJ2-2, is GAGVSQSPSNKVTEKGKDVELRCDPISGHTALYWYRQSLGQGLEFLIYFQGNSAPDKSGLPSDRFSAERTGGSVSTLTIQRTQQEDSAVYLCASSLRRQGTGELFFGEGSRLTVL.

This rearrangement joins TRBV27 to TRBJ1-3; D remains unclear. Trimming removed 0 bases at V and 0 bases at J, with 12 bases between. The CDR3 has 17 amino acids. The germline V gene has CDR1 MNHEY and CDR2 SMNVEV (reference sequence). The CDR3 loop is CASSLSNSASSGNTIYF. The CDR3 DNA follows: TGTGCCAGCAGTTTATCGAATAGTGCGAGCTCTGGAAACACCATATATTTT.

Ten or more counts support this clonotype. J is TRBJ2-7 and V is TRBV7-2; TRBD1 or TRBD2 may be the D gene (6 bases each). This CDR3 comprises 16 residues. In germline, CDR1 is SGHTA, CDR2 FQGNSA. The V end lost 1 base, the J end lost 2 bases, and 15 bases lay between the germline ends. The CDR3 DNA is TGTGCCAGCAGCTTAGAAGGGGGGCTGGACCCCTACGAGCAGTACGTC. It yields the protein CASSLEGGLDPYEQYV.

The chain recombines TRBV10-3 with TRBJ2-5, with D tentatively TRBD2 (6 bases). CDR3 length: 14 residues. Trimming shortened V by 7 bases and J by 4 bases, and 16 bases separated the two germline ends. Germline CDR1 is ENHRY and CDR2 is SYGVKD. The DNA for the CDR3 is TGTGCCATCAATCAGGAGGGCCCCCGAGAGACCCAGTACTTC. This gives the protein CAINQEGPRETQYF.

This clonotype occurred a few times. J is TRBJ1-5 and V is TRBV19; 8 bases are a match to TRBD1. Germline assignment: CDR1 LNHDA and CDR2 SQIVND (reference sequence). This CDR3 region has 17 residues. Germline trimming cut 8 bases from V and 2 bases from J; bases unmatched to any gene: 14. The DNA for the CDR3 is TGTGCCAGTGGGACACAGGGGGATTTTATAGGCAATCAGCCCCAGCATTTT. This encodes CASGTQGDFIGNQPQHF. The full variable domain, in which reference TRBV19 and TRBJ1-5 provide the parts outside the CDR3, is DGGITQSPKYLFRKEGQNVTLSCEQNLNHDAMYWYRQDPGQGLRLIYYSQIVNDFQKGDIAEGYSVSREKKESFPLTVTSAQKNPTAFYLCASGTQGDFIGNQPQHFGDGTRLSIL.

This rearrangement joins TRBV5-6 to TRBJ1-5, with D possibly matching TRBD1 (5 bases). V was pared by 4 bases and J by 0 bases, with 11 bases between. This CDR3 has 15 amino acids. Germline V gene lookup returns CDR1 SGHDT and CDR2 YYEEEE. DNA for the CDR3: TGTGCCAGCAGCCTGGGGCACCCTAGCAATCAGCCCCAGCATTTT. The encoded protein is CASSLGHPSNQPQHF.

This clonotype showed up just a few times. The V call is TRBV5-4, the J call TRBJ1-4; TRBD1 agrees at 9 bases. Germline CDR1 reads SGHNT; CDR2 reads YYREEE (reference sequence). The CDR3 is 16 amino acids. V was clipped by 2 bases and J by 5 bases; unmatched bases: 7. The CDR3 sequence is CASSLGHRGPNEKLFF. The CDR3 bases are TGTGCCAGCAGCTTAGGGCACAGGGGGCCGAATGAAAAACTGTTTTTT. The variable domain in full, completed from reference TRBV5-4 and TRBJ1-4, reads ETGVTQSPTHLIKTRGQQVTLRCSSQSGHNTVSWYQQALGQGPQFIFQYYREEENGRGNFPPRFSGLQFPNYSSELNVNALELDDSALYLCASSLGHRGPNEKLFFGSGTQLSVL.

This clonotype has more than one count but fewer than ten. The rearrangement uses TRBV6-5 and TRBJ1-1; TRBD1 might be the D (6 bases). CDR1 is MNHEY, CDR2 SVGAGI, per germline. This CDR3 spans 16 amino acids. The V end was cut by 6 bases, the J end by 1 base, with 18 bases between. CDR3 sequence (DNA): TGTGCCAGCAGCTCGGCAGGGGTCAGGGGGAACACTGAAGCTTTCTTT. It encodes CASSSAGVRGNTEAFF.

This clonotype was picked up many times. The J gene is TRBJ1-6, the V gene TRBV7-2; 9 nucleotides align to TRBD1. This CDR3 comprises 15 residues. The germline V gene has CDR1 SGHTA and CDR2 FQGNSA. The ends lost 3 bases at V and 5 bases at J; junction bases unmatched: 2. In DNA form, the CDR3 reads TGTGCCAGCAGCTTTAGGACAGGGGATAATTCACCCCTCCACTTT. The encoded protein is CASSFRTGDNSPLHF.

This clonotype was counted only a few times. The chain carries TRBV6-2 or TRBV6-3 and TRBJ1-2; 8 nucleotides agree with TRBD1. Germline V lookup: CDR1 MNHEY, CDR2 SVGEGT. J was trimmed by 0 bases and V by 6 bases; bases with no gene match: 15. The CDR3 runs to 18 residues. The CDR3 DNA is TGTGCCAGCAGCTCCAGTTCCGTCCAGGGGGCACCTAACTATGGCTACACCTTC. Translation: CASSSSSVQGAPNYGYTF.

The DNA for the CDR3 is TGCAGCGTTCCGGACAGGACTGGAAACACCATATATTTT. This translates into CSVPDRTGNTIYF. This chain joins TRBV29-1 and TRBJ1-3; 7 bases match TRBD1. With V trimmed by 5 bases and J by 2 bases, 3 bases remained unmatched. Germline loops: CDR1 SQVTM, CDR2 ANQGSEA. The CDR3 sequence is 13 residues long.

The CDR3 nucleotides are TGTGCCAGCAGCTTGGAGGTGAGGCATGGCTACACCTTC. Residues: CASSLEVRHGYTF. The chain joins TRBV5-5 to TRBJ1-2; no clear D gene. CDR3 length: 13 amino acids. V lost 0 bases, J lost 6 bases, and 9 bases lay in between. Germline lookup yields CDR1 SGHKS and CDR2 YYEKEE (reference sequence).

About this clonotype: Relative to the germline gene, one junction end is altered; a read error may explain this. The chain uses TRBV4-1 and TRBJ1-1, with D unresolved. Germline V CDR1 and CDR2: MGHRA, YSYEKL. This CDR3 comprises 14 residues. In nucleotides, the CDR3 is TGTGCCAGCAGCCCGCTTTACATGAACACTGAAGCTTTCTTT. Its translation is CASSPLYMNTEAFF.

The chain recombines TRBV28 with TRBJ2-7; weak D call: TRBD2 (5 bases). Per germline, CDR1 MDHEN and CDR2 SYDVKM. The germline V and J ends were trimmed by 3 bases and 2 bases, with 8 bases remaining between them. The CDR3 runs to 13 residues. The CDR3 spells CASSFELAYEQYF. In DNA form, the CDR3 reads TGTGCCAGCAGTTTCGAACTAGCCTACGAGCAGTACTTC.

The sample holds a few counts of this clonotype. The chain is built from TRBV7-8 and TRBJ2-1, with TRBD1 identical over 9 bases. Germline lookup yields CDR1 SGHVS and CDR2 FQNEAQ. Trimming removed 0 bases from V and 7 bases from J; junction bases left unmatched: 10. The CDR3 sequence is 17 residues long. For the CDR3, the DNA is TGTGCCAGCAGCTTAGCGCGGTTTGGGACAGGGACAAATGAGCAGTTCTTC. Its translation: CASSLARFGTGTNEQFF.

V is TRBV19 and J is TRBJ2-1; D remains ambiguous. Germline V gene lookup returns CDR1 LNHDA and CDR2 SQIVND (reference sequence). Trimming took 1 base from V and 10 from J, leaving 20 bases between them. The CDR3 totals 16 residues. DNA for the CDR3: TGTGCCAGTAGTATAGCTCCCCCGGCTAACGGACCCGAGCAGTTCTTC. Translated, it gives CASSIAPPANGPEQFF.

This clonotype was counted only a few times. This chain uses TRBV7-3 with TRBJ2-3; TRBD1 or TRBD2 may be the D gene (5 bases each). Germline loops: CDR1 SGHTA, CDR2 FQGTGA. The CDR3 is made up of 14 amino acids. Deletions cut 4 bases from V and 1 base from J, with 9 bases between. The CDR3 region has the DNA TGTGCCAGCAGCTGGGGGATCGGCACAGATACGCAGTATTTT. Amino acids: CASSWGIGTDTQYF.